This TCR beta chain was profiled in a study of blood T cell repertoires in COVID-19. About the study: Samples of COVID-19 (acute and convalescent) were obtained from the United States, Italy and Spain. T cells, B-cell-depleted T cells, or PBMCs provided the cDNA or gDNA that served as material.

In the original workflow: Researchers report that nucleated cell counts were estimated from reference gene primer amplification. Generated by immunoSEQ multiplex PCR, the TCRdb table keeps only in-frame clones and is missing some. The D gene and trimming were derived from the DNA, and the V and J assignments and clone size from that table. Among approximately 50,000 clones listed, 89% were seen once. This CDR3 region has 15 residues. V shed 0 bases and J shed 1 base, with 11 bases lying between them. Germline CDR1 SGHKS, CDR2 YYEKEE (reference sequence). This receptor was taken from a woman older than 75 with acute or convalescent COVID-19. The chain employs TRBV5-5 and TRBJ2-7, with D possibly being TRBD1 (6 bases). The sample taken for sequencing was peripheral blood. Here the CDR3 reads CASSLVGQRSYEQYF. CDR3 coding DNA: TGTGCCAGCAGCTTGGTAGGACAGCGGTCCTACGAGCAGTACTTC.